This TCR beta chain emerged from a study of tumor-infiltrating lymphocytes in oesophageal squamous cell carcinoma (dated by TCRdb to 2016 to 2017). Points on this clonotype: Its antigen is still unknown. One base away there is no much larger clone; base qualities are not given.

The protocol used for the library was PCR. Sequencing relied on an Illumina HiSeq 2000. TCRdb reprocessing: public reads trimmed at Q25 with fastp, clones called with MiXCR, in-frame beta chains kept. Each CDR3 protein gets just one entry, which takes the most common genes and DNA from the rows behind it. The table for this sample lists approximately 18,000 distinct CDR3 sequences; under 50% of them were counted only once. In total, the top ten clones hold under 8% of the sample. Sample: blood. The origin of this receptor is a male donor with esophageal squamous cell carcinoma.

CDR3 reads: CASSLAGVTEAFF. In nucleotides, the sequence is TGCGCCAGCAGCTTGGCAGGGGTAACTGAAGCTTTCTTT. The chain joins TRBV5-1 to TRBJ1-1; the D gene is perhaps TRBD1, on 6 matching bases. V lost 0 bases and J lost 5 bases; the stretch between them is 8 bases long. From a lookup of the germline V gene, CDR1 and CDR2 are SGHRS and YFSETQ. The CDR3 contains 13 residues, cysteine and phenylalanine counted. The CDR3 DNA has 39 bases and is translated from base 1.